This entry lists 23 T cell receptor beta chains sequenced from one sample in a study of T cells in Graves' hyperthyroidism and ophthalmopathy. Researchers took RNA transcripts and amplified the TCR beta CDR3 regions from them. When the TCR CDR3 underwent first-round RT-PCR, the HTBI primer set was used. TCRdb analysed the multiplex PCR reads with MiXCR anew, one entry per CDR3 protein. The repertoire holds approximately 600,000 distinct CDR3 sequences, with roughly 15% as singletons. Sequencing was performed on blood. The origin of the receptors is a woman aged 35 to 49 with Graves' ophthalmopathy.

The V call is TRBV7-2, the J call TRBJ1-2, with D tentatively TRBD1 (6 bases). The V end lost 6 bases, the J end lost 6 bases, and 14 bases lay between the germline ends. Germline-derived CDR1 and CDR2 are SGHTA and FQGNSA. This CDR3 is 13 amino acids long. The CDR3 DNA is TGTGCCAGCAGATCGCAGGGGTCGAATGGCTACACCTTC. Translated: CASRSQGSNGYTF. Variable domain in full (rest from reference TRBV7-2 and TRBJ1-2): GAGVSQSPSNKVTEKGKDVELRCDPISGHTALYWYRQSLGQGLEFLIYFQGNSAPDKSGLPSDRFSAERTGGSVSTLTIQRTQQEDSAVYLCASRSQGSNGYTFGSGTRLTVV.

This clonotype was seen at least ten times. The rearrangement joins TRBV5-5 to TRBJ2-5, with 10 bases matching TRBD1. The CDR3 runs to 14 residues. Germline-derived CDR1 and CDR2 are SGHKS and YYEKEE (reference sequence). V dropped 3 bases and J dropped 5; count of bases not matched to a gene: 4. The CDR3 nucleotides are TGTGCCAGCAGCTCGACAGGGGGCGTCGAGACCCAGTACTTC. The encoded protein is CASSSTGGVETQYF.

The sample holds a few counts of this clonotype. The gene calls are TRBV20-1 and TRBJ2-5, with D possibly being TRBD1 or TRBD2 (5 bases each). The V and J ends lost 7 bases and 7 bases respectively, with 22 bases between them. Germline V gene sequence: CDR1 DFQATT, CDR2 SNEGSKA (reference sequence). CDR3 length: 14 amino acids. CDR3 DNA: TGCAGTGTCCCCGGGGCAGGGCTTTCGGGGACCCAGTACTTC. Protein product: CSVPGAGLSGTQYF.

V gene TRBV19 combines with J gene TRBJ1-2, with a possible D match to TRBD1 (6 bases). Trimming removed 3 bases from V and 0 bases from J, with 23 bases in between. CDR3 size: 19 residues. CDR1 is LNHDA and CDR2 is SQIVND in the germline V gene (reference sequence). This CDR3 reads CASSISRWGQDPSNYGYTF. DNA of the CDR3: TGTGCCAGTAGTATCTCCAGGTGGGGGCAGGACCCCTCTAACTATGGCTACACCTTC.

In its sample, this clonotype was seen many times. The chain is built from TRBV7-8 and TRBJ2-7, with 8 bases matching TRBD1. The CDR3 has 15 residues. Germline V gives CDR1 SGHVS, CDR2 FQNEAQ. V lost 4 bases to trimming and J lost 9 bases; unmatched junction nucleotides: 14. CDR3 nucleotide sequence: TGTGCCAGCAGCTCCTTTTCGGAGACAGGGGTGTCGCAGTACTTC. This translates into CASSSFSETGVSQYF.

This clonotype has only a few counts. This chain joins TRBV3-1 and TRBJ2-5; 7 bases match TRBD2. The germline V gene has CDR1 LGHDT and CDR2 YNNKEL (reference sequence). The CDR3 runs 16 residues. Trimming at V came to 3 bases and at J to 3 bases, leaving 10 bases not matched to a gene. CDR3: CASSHVQRTSKETQYF. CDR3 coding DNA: TGTGCCAGCAGCCATGTTCAACGGACTAGTAAAGAGACCCAGTACTTC.

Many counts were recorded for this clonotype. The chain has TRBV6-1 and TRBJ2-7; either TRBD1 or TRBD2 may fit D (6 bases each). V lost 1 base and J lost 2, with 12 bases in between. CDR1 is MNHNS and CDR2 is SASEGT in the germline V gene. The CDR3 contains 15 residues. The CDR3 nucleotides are TGTGCCAGCAGTGAAGGAGGGGGGCCCGCCTACGAGCAGTACTTC. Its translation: CASSEGGGPAYEQYF.

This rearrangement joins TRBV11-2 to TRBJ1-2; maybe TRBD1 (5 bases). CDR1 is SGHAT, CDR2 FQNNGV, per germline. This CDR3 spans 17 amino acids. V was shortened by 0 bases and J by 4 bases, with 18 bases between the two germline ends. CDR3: CASSLEGDTGVGYGYTF. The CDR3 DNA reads TGTGCCAGCAGCTTAGAGGGGGATACAGGAGTCGGCTATGGCTACACCTTC.

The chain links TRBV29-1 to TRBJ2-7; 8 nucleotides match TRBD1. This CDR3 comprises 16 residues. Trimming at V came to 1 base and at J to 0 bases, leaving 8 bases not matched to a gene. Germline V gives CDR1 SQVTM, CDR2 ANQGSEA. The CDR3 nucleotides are TGCAGCGTTGAAGTGCCCCGACAGGGGCCCTCCTACGAGCAGTACTTC. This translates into CSVEVPRQGPSYEQYF.

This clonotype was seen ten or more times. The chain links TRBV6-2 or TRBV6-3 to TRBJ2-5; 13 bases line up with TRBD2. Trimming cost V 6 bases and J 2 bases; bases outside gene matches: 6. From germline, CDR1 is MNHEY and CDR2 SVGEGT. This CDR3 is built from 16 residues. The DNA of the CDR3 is TGTGCCAGCAGCCCACTAGCGGGAGGGGATCAAGAGACCCAGTACTTC. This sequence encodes CASSPLAGGDQETQYF.

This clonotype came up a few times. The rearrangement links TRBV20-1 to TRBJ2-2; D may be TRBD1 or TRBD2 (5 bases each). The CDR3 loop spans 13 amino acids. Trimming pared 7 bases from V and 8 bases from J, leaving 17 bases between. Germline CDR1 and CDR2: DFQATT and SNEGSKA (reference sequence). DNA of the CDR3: TGCAGTGGTACCCCGGGACCAAGGGGGGAGCTGTTTTTT. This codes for CSGTPGPRGELFF.

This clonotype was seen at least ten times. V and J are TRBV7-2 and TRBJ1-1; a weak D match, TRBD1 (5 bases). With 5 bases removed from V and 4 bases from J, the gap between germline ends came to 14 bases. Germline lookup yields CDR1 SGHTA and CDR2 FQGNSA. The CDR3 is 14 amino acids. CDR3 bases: TGTGCCAGCAGCCCTTACGGGGGGAGCACTGAAGCTTTCTTT. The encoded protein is CASSPYGGSTEAFF.

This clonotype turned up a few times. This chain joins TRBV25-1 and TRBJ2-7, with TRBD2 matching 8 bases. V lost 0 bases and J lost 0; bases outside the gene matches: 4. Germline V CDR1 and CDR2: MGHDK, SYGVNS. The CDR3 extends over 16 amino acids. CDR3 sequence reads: CASSEYSGTSSYEQYF. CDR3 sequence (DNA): TGTGCCAGCAGTGAATATAGCGGGACGAGCTCCTACGAGCAGTACTTC.

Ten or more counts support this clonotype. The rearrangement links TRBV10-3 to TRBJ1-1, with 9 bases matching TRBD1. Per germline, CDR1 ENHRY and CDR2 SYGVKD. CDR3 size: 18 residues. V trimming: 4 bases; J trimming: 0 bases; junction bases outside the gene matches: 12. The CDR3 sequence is CAISGGDRGTPMNTEAFF. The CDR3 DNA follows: TGTGCCATCAGTGGCGGAGACAGGGGGACCCCGATGAACACTGAAGCTTTCTTT.

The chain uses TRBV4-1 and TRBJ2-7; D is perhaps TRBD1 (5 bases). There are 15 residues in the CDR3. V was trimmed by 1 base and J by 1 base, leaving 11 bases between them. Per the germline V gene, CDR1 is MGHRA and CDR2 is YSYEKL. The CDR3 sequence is CASSQATGSSYEQYF. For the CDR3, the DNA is TGCGCCAGCAGCCAAGCTACAGGTTCTTCCTACGAGCAGTACTTC.

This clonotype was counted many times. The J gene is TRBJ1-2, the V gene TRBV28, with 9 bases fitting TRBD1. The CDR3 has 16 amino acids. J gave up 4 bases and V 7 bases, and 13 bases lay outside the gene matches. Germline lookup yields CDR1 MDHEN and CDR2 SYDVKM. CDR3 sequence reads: CASNAPRDRATYGYTF. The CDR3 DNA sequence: TGTGCCAGCAACGCCCCACGGGACAGGGCCACCTATGGCTACACCTTC.

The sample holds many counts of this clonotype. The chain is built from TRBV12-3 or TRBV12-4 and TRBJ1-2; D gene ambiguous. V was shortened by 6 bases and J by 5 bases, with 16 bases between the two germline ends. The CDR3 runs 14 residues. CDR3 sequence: CASSRLFLDYGYTF. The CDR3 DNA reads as TGTGCCAGCAGCCGTTTATTCCTCGATTATGGCTACACCTTC.

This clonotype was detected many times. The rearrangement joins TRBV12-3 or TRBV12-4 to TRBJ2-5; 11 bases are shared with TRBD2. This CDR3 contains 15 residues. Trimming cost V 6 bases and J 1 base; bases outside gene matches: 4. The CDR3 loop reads CASSVAGGFQETQYF. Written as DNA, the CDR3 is TGTGCCAGCAGCGTAGCGGGAGGGTTCCAAGAGACCCAGTACTTC.

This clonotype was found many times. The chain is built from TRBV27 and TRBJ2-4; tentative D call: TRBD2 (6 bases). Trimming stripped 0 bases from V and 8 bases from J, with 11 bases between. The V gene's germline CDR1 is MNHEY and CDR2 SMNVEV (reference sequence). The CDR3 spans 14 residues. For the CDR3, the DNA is TGTGCCAGCAGTTTATCAAGCGGGTCGGACATTCAGTACTTC. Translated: CASSLSSGSDIQYF.

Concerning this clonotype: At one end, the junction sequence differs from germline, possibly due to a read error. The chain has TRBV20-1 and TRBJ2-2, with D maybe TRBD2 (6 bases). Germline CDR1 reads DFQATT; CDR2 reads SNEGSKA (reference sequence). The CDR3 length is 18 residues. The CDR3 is CSARDQLRGGSSSGELFF. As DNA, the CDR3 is TGCAGTGCTAGAGATCAGCTGCGAGGAGGGTCTTCTTCCGGAGAGCTGTTTTTT.

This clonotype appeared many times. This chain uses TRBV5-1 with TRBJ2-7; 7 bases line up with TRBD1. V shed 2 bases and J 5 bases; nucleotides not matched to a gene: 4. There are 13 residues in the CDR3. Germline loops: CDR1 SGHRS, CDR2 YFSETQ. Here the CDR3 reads CASSLQGSDEQYF. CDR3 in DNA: TGCGCCAGCAGCTTACAGGGGTCGGACGAGCAGTACTTC.

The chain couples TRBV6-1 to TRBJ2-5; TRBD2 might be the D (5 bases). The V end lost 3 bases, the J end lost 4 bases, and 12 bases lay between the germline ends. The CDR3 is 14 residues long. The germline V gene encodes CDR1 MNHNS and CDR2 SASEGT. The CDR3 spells CASSDASRTETQYF. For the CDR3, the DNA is TGTGCCAGCAGTGATGCTAGCAGGACAGAGACCCAGTACTTC.

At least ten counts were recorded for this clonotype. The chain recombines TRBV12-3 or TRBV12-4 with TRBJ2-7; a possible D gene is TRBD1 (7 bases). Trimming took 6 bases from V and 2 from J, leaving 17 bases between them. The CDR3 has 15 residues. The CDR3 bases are TGTGCCAGCAGGGAGGGGGCTAGCGAGACCTACGAGCAGTACTTC. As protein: CASREGASETYEQYF.